This T cell receptor beta chain comes out of a study of CD8+ T cells in alopecia areata. The CDR3 contains 12 residues. Trimming took off 7 bases at V and 7 bases at J, with 14 bases between the two ends. The germline CDR1 and CDR2 sequences are MNHEY and SVGAGI. The authors extracted RNA and reverse transcribed it into cDNA as the sequencing template. Sequenced by immunoSEQ multiplex PCR; TCRdb stores in-frame clones only, minus some. The table lists around 100,000 clones, roughly 53% of them singletons. Only one count was recorded for this clone. Antigen specificity is unknown. General study results and limits: Scalp samples also contribute reads from the resident alphabeta T cells found in normal skin. Sharing of TCRs across patients appeared less clear than in mice, possibly for HLA-related reasons. Elevated clonality characterized lesional scalp relative to normal scalp, particularly in alopecia totalis/universalis.

PBMCs served as the source from which CD4+ and CD8+ T cells were sorted. Sequencing was carried out using CD4+ T cells sorted from blood. The sequence derives from a human donor in good health. The chain has TRBV6-5 and TRBJ2-7; either TRBD1 or TRBD2 may supply D (6 bases each). The chain's CDR3 is CASKKGGREQYF. Written as DNA, the CDR3 is TGTGCCAGCAAGAAGGGGGGAAGGGAGCAGTACTTC.